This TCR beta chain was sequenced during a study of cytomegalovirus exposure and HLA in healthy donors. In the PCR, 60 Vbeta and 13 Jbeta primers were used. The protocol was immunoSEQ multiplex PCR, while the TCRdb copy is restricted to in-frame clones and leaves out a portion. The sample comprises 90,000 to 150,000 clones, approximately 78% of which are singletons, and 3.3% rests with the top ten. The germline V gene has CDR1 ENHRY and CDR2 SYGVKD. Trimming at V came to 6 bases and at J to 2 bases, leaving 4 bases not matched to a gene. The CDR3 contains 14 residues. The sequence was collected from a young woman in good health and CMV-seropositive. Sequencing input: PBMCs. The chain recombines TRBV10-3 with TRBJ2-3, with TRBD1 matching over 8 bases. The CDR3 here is CAISRGRHTDTQYF. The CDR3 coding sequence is TGTGCCATCAGCAGGGGGCGACACACAGATACGCAGTATTTT.